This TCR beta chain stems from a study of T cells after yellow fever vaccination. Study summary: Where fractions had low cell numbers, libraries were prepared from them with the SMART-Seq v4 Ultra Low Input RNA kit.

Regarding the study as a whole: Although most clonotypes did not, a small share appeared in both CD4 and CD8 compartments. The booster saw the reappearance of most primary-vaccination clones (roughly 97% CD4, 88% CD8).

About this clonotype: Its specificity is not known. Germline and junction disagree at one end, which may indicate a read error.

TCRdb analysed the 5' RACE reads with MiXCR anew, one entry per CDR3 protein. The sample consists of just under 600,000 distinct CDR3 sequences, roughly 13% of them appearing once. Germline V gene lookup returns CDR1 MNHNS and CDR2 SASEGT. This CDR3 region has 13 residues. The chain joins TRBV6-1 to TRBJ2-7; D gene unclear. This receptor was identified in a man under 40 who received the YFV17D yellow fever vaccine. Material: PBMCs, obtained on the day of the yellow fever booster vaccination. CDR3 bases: TGTGCTAGCAGTGAGGCCGACGGCTACGAGCAGTACTTC. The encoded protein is CASSEADGYEQYF.